Following are 22 T cell receptor beta chains from one sample sequenced in a study of T cell responses to AZD1222 COVID-19 vaccine. Only in-frame clones appear in the TCRdb table, and some are missing; sequencing was by immunoSEQ multiplex PCR. The data show 180,000 or so clones, around 88% seen once. Source: peripheral blood, taken on day 0 of AZD1222 vaccination. These TCRs come from an adult in good health.

The count of this clone is one. This chain connects TRBV2 to TRBJ1-5; D is perhaps TRBD1 (5 bases). V dropped 5 bases and J dropped 2 bases, with 10 bases sitting between them. Germline V CDR1 and CDR2: SNHLY, FYNNEI. This CDR3 spans 14 amino acids. CDR3 DNA sequence: TGTGCCAGCAGTTTGTCACAGGGCAATCAGCCCCAGCATTTT. Translated: CASSLSQGNQPQHF.

In its sample, this clone was seen once. This chain joins TRBV11-2 and TRBJ2-3; 8 positions match TRBD2. Germline trimming cut 0 bases from V and 7 bases from J; bases unmatched to any gene: 15. This CDR3 region has 18 residues. CDR1 SGHAT and CDR2 FQNNGV come from the germline V gene. CDR3 sequence: CASSLDQRTPSGGHTQYF. CDR3 sequence (DNA): TGTGCCAGCAGCTTAGATCAGAGGACACCAAGCGGGGGACATACGCAGTATTTT. The entire variable domain, with the rest obtained from reference TRBV11-2 and TRBJ2-3, is as follows: EAGVAQSPRYKIIEKRQSVAFWCNPISGHATLYWYQQILGQGPKLLIQFQNNGVVDDSQLPKDRFSAERLKGVDSTLKIQPAKLEDSAVYLCASSLDQRTPSGGHTQYFGPGTRLTVL.

The chain carries TRBV29-1 and TRBJ1-2; D possibly corresponds to TRBD1 (6 bases). Germline loops: CDR1 SQVTM, CDR2 ANQGSEA. V shed 6 bases and J shed 6 bases, with 11 bases lying between them. CDR3 size: 11 residues. The CDR3 DNA reads TGCAGCGTACTGACAGGACATGGCTACACCTTC. Translating it yields CSVLTGHGYTF.

This clone was counted only a few times. The V call is TRBV5-5, the J call TRBJ1-6; TRBD1 aligns across 8 bases. J gave up 7 bases and V 1 base, and 4 bases lay outside the gene matches. This CDR3 region has 15 residues. Germline CDR1 and CDR2: SGHKS and YYEKEE (reference sequence). CDR3 amino acids: CASSLTGGGNSPLHF. In DNA, the CDR3 is TGTGCCAGCAGCTTGACAGGGGGTGGGAATTCACCCCTCCACTTT.

As DNA, the CDR3 is TGTGCCAGCTCACCTGGAACCCTTAACTCTGGAAACACCATATATTTT. This encodes CASSPGTLNSGNTIYF. V gene TRBV18 combines with J gene TRBJ1-3; D not certain. V dropped 3 bases and J dropped 0 bases, with 12 bases sitting between them. CDR3 length: 16 amino acids. Per the germline V gene, CDR1 is KGHSH and CDR2 is LQKENI.

Comments on this clone: The same CDR3 is also encoded by other DNA sequences in this sample. The chain is built from TRBV7-9 and TRBJ2-1; D is unresolved. The CDR3 runs 12 residues. V was shortened by 1 base and J by 4 bases, with 2 bases between the two germline ends. CDR1 is SEHNR and CDR2 is FQNEAQ in the germline V gene (reference sequence). Here the CDR3 reads CASSLGYNEQFF. CDR3 bases: TGTGCCAGCAGCTTAGGGTACAATGAGCAGTTCTTC.

This chain links TRBV19 with TRBJ1-2, with 11 bases aligning to TRBD1. This CDR3 region has 15 residues. CDR1 is LNHDA and CDR2 is SQIVND in the germline V gene (reference sequence). Unmatched junction bases numbered 6, after V lost 6 bases and J lost 3 bases. DNA of the CDR3: TGTGCCAGTAGCAGGACAGGGGGCGCGGACTATGGCTACACCTTC. It translates to CASSRTGGADYGYTF.

This chain joins TRBV5-5 and TRBJ1-3, with D perhaps matching TRBD1 (5 bases). The ends were cut back, 4 bases at V and 0 bases at J, with 14 bases in the middle. Germline CDR1 SGHKS, CDR2 YYEKEE (reference sequence). The CDR3 runs 16 residues. CDR3 DNA: TGTGCCAGCAGCCTTGGAGGCGGGGGCTCTGGAAACACCATATATTTT. This gives the protein CASSLGGGGSGNTIYF.

This clone was seen only once. The V call is TRBV5-1, the J call TRBJ2-3; TRBD2 agrees at 9 bases. J was trimmed by 5 bases and V by 1 base; bases with no gene match: 8. The CDR3 spans 16 residues. Germline V gene lookup returns CDR1 SGHRS and CDR2 YFSETQ. In nucleotides, the CDR3 is TGCGCCAGCAGCTTGACAGGCGGGGGGGCAAGAGATACGCAGTATTTT. Its translation is CASSLTGGGARDTQYF.

The chain has TRBV7-8 and TRBJ2-1; the D gene is possibly TRBD1 (6 bases). CDR1 SGHVS and CDR2 FQNEAQ come from the germline V gene. The germline V and J ends were trimmed by 1 base and 5 bases, with 15 bases remaining between them. The CDR3 consists of 16 residues. The CDR3 region is CASSLVRGQPNNEQFF. The CDR3 nucleotides read TGTGCCAGCAGCTTAGTGCGAGGACAGCCCAACAATGAGCAGTTCTTC. Complete variable domain (other parts from reference TRBV7-8 and TRBJ2-1): GAGVSQSPRYKVAKRGQDVALRCDPISGHVSLFWYQQALGQGPEFLTYFQNEAQLDKSGLPSDRFFAERPEGSVSTLKIQRTQQEDSAVYLCASSLVRGQPNNEQFFGPGTRLTVL.

CDR3 in amino acids: CASSPIGGGASTDTQYF. The CDR3 DNA reads TGCGCCAGCAGCCCCATCGGCGGGGGGGCGAGCACAGATACGCAGTATTTT. The chain uses TRBV5-1 and TRBJ2-3; TRBD2 agrees at 9 bases. J gave up 0 bases and V 4 bases, and 9 bases lay outside the gene matches. Germline CDR1 reads SGHRS; CDR2 reads YFSETQ. This CDR3 contains 17 residues.

The chain recombines TRBV19 with TRBJ1-5; 9 positions match TRBD1. Losses at the gene ends were 3 bases for V and 0 bases for J; bases not matched to a gene: 9. The CDR3 loop spans 18 amino acids. CDR1 and CDR2 from the germline V gene are LNHDA and SQIVND (reference sequence). CDR3 loop: CASSIRKGTGNSNQPQHF. In nucleotides, the CDR3 is TGTGCCAGTAGTATCAGGAAAGGGACAGGGAATAGCAATCAGCCCCAGCATTTT.

In the case of this clone: This specimen includes other DNA sequences encoding the same CDR3. The rearrangement links TRBV18 to TRBJ2-7; D not resolved. Trimming took 3 bases from V and 0 from J, leaving 6 bases between them. This CDR3 spans 13 amino acids. Germline CDR1 KGHSH, CDR2 LQKENI. The CDR3 here is CASSPPDSYEQYF. The DNA for the CDR3 is TGTGCCAGCTCACCTCCGGACTCCTACGAGCAGTACTTC.

The gene calls are TRBV5-1 and TRBJ2-7; perhaps TRBD1 as D (5 bases). This CDR3 is built from 14 residues. Trimming removed 0 bases at V and 0 bases at J, with 7 bases between. CDR1 and CDR2 (germline): SGHRS, YFSETQ. CDR3 region: CASSLDRPSYEQYF. The DNA of the CDR3 is TGCGCCAGCAGCTTGGACAGGCCCTCCTACGAGCAGTACTTC.

The V gene is TRBV7-2, the J gene TRBJ2-7, with 7 bases fitting TRBD1. Unmatched junction bases numbered 9, after V lost 5 bases and J lost 2 bases. The CDR3 has 15 residues. Germline V gene sequence: CDR1 SGHTA, CDR2 FQGNSA. The CDR3 spells CASSKRYGTAYEQYF. DNA for the CDR3: TGTGCCAGCAGCAAAAGGTACGGGACAGCCTACGAGCAGTACTTC.

The J gene is TRBJ2-7, the V gene TRBV23-1; the D gene is possibly TRBD2 (6 bases). TRBV23-1 belongs to the ORF category, with a function that is uncertain. V gave up 4 bases and J gave up 2 bases, with 15 bases separating them. This CDR3 has 15 residues. The CDR3, as DNA: TGCGCCAGCAGTCTGGCGGAGGGGCCACCCTACGAGCAGTACTTC. It specifies CASSLAEGPPYEQYF.

V and J are TRBV28 and TRBJ2-4; 10 bases match TRBD1. The CDR3 covers 15 residues. Germline trimming cut 5 bases from V and 7 bases from J; bases unmatched to any gene: 8. The germline gives CDR1 MDHEN, CDR2 SYDVKM. CDR3: CASSLGDRGRNIQYF. The CDR3 DNA follows: TGTGCCAGCAGTCTCGGAGACAGGGGGCGGAACATTCAGTACTTC.

V and J are TRBV11-3 and TRBJ2-2; D is tentatively TRBD1 or TRBD2 (5 bases each). Germline V gene data show CDR1 as SGHNT and CDR2 as YENEEA. The V gene lost 0 bases and the J gene lost 6 bases, with 8 bases spanning the gap. CDR3 size: 14 residues. CDR3 nucleotides: TGTGCCAGCAGCTTAGAGGGGGAGCCCGGGGAGCTGTTTTTT. It is translated as CASSLEGEPGELFF.

This clone was detected only once. The CDR3 region has the DNA TGTGCCAGCAGCAATTTCAGGGAAGTCAATGAGCAGTTCTTC. The encoded protein is CASSNFREVNEQFF. The rearrangement links TRBV21-1 to TRBJ2-1; whether TRBD1, the table's D call, matches the DNA was not checked. TRBV21-1 is flagged as a pseudogene. This CDR3 region has 14 residues.

V gene TRBV6-5 combines with J gene TRBJ1-2, with a weak D call TRBD1 (5 bases). The germline gives CDR1 MNHEY, CDR2 SVGAGI. Between the trimmed V and J ends, which lost 7 bases and 5 bases, there was a span of 17 bases. This CDR3 spans 14 amino acids. The CDR3 protein is CASIRDPPLYGYTF. The CDR3 nucleotides read TGTGCCAGCATTCGGGACCCCCCGCTTTATGGCTACACCTTC.

V usage is TRBV18 and J usage is TRBJ1-4; D possibly corresponds to TRBD1 (6 bases). Germline loops: CDR1 KGHSH, CDR2 LQKENI. CDR3 length: 13 residues. The V gene lost 2 bases and the J gene lost 8 bases, with 9 bases spanning the gap. The CDR3 DNA reads as TGTGCCAGCTCACCAAACAGGGAAGAAAAACTGTTTTTT. This sequence encodes CASSPNREEKLFF. Based on the CDR3 plus reference TRBV18 and TRBJ1-4, the full variable domain is NAGVMQNPRHLVRRRGQEARLRCSPMKGHSHVYWYRQLPEEGLKFMVYLQKENIIDESGMPKERFSAEFPKEGPSILRIQQVVRGDSAAYFCASSPNREEKLFFGSGTQLSVL.

The V and J genes are TRBV13 and TRBJ2-7; tentatively, D is TRBD1 or TRBD2 (5 bases each). Germline CDR1 PRHDT, CDR2 FYEKMQ (reference sequence). The CDR3 has 15 amino acids. V was pared by 4 bases and J by 8 bases, with 21 bases between. The DNA of the CDR3 is TGTGCCAGCAGCTCAAGGGCGGCCTGGGACCTAAAGCAGTACTTC. It encodes CASSSRAAWDLKQYF.